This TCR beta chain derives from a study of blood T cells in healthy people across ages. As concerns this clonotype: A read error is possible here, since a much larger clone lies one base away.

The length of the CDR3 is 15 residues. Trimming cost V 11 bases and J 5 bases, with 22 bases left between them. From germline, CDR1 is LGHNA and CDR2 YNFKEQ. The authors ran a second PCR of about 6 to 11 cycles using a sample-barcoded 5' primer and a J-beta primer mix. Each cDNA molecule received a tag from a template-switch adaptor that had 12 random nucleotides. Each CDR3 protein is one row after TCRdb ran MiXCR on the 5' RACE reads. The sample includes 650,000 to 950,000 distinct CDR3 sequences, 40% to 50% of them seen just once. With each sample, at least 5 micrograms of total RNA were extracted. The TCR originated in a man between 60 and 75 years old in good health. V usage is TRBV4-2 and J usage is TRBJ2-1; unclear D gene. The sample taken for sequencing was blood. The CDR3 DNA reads TGTGCCCGTCCTCTTGGGTCTGAGGAAGACAATGAGCAGTTCTTC. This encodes CARPLGSEEDNEQFF.